This T cell receptor beta chain comes out of a study of T cell repertoires in cytomegalovirus infection. About the study: Use of recently identified HLA-C-restricted and well-studied HLA-B-restricted CMV epitopes was part of the study. CMV infection together with matching HLA type was indicated by public TCR beta signatures. Study results and caveats: People with CMV and the relevant HLA were identified by cumulative public TCR beta family frequency. The study found HLA-C-restricted CMV-specific TCR beta clonotypes dominating the ex vivo response.

Germline loops: CDR1 SGHVS, CDR2 FNYEAQ. The CDR3 runs to 14 residues. Trimming removed 3 bases from V and 6 bases from J, with 13 bases in between. TCRdb re-analysed the reads in MiXCR, keeping a single row per CDR3 protein. The top ten hold approximately 18% of the sample, which has some 700,000 distinct CDR3 sequences, around 32% seen once. This clonotype was observed many times. Its antigen is unknown. The source is a human donor in good health (CMV status not recorded). Some clones in this sample may be carry-over from other donors' samples. This chain links TRBV7-6 with TRBJ2-3; possible D gene TRBD2, 6 bases. The specimen comprised cultured PBMCs, sampled from culture after CMV antigen stimulation. The CDR3 DNA reads TGTGCCAGCAGCTTCGACGGGAGTGGGGATACGCAGTATTTT. This gives the protein CASSFDGSGDTQYF.